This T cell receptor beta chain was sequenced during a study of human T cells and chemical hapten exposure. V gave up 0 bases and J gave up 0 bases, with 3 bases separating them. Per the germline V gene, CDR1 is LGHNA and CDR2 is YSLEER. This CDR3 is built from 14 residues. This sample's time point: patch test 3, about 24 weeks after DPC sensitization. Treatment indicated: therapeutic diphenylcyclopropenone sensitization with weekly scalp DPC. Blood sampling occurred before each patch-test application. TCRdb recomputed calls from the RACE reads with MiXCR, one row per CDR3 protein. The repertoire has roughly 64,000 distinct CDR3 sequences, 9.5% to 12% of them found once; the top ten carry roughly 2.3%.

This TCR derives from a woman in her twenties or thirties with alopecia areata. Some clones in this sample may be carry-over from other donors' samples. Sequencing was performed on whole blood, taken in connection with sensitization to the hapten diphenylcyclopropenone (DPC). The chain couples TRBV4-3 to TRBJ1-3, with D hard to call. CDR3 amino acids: CASSQETSGNTIYF. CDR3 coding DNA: TGCGCCAGCAGCCAAGAAACCTCTGGAAACACCATATATTTT.